This TCR beta chain was identified in a study of blood T cell repertoires in COVID-19. Sequenced by immunoSEQ multiplex PCR; TCRdb stores in-frame clones only, minus some. The repertoire holds around 250,000 clones, with roughly 86% as singletons. CDR1 is LNHNV, CDR2 YYDKDF, per germline (reference sequence). The CDR3 contains 13 residues. V lost 3 bases and J 6 bases, leaving 8 bases between the germline ends. The sequenced material came from peripheral blood. The V gene is TRBV15, the J gene TRBJ1-4; no clear D gene. This clonotype originated in a man between 18 and 29 years old with active or convalescent COVID-19. CDR3 coding DNA: TGTGCCACCAGCAGGGTCCGCGATGAAAAACTGTTTTTT. Amino acid sequence: CATSRVRDEKLFF.